This T cell receptor beta chain was sequenced in a study of T cell responses to AZD1222 COVID-19 vaccine. General study findings and limits: There were mostly white British donors and more females than males, and clonal diversity was possibly underestimated. Spike-spanning, vaccine-associated CD4 TCRs were dominant at 160-218 and 743-854. Regions left unmutated in variants are reportedly the target of nearly half of spike-specific TCRs. Of the AZD1222 recipients, only 6 or 7 were seropositive at baseline.

Points on this clone: The antigen remains undetermined.

Libraries were prepared by immunoSEQ multiplex PCR; TCRdb keeps only in-frame clonotypes and omits some of them. The sample has about 150,000 clones, less than 95% seen once. The germline V and J ends were trimmed by 7 bases and 6 bases, with 13 bases remaining between them. This CDR3 has 14 residues. The V gene's germline CDR1 is LNHDA and CDR2 SQIVND (reference sequence). This clonotype originated in an adult in good health. The V call is TRBV19, the J call TRBJ1-6, with a tentative D call TRBD1 (6 bases). Source: peripheral blood, taken on day 0 of AZD1222 vaccination. In DNA form, the CDR3 reads TGTGCCAGTACAACAGGGCGGGCTAATTCACCCCTCCACTTT. Protein sequence: CASTTGRANSPLHF.